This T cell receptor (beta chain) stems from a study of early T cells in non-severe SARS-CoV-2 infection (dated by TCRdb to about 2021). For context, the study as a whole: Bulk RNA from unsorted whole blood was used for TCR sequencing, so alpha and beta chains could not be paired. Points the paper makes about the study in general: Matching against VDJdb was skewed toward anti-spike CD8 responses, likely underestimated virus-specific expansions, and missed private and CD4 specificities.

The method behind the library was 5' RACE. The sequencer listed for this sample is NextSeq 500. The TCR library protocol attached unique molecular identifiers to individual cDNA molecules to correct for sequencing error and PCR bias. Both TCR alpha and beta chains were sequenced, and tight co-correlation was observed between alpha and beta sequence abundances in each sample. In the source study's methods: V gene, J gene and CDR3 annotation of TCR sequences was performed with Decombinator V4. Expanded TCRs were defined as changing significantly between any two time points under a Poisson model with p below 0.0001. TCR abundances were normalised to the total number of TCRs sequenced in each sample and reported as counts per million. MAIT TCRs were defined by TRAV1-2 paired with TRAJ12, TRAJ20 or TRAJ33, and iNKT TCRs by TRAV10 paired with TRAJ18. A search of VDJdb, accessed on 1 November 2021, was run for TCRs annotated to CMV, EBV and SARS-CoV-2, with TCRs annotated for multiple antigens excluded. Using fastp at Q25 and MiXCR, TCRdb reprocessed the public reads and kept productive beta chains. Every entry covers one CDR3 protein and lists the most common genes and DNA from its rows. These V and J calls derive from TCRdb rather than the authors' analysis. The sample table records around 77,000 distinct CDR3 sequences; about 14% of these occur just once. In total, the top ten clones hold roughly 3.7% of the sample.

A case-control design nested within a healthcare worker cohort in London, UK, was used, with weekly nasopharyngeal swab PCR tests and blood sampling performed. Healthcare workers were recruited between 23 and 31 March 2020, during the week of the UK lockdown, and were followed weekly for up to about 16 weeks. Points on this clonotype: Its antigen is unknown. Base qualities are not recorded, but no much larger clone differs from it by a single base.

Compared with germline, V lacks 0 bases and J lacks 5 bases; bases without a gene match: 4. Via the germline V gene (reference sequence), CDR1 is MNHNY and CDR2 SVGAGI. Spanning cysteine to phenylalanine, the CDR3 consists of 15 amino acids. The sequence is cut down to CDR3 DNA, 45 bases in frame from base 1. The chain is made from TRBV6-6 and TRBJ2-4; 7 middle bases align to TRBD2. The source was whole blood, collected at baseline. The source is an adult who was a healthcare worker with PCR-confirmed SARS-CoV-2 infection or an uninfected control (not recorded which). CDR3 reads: CASSYSAGRENIQYF. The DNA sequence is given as TGTGCCAGCAGTTACTCCGCAGGGAGGGAAAACATTCAGTACTTC.